This is a list of T cell receptor beta chains from one sample in a study of CD8 T cells in ankylosing spondylitis. TCRdb independently ran MiXCR on the 5' RACE reads; one entry per CDR3 protein. The data show about 130,000 distinct CDR3 sequences, about 13% seen once. The specimen sequenced was blood, either unsorted or a sorted T cell fraction (not recorded which). The receptors come from a female donor with ankylosing spondylitis or in good health (not recorded which). CDR3s include the opening cysteine and the closing phenylalanine or tryptophan. The D gene is left open where the match is weak. The size field is filled for only some rows; it gives once, few, many or a size class.

j_gene: TRBJ2-2; abundance: few; d_gene: TRBD1; v_gene: TRBV30; CDR3nt: TGTGCCTGGAGTCGACAGGGGGCGACCGGGGAGCTGTTTTTT; CDR3aa: CAWSRQGATGELFF
j_gene: TRBJ2-2; abundance: many; d_gene: .; v_gene: TRBV12-3/TRBV12-4; CDR3nt: TGTGCCAGCAGTCCAGGGGCGGCGAACACCGGGGAGCTGTTTTTT; CDR3aa: CASSPGAANTGELFF
j_gene: TRBJ2-3; abundance: many; d_gene: .; v_gene: TRBV5-1; CDR3nt: TGCGCCAGCAGCCTCGAGGGGCATACGCAGTATTTT; CDR3aa: CASSLEGHTQYF
j_gene: TRBJ1-4; abundance: .; d_gene: .; v_gene: TRBV20-1; CDR3nt: TGCAGTGCTAGTCAGCCGGGGCTCGCTGAAAAACTGTTTTTT; CDR3aa: CSASQPGLAEKLFF
j_gene: TRBJ2-3; abundance: few; d_gene: .; v_gene: TRBV2; CDR3nt: TGTGCCAGCACTCCGGGAACCCTCACAGATACGCAGTATTTT; CDR3aa: CASTPGTLTDTQYF
j_gene: TRBJ2-5; abundance: .; d_gene: TRBD2; v_gene: TRBV6-1; CDR3nt: TGTGCCAGCAGCCGAGGACTAGCATCAAGGGAGACCCAGTACTTC; CDR3aa: CASSRGLASRETQYF
j_gene: TRBJ2-1; abundance: .; d_gene: TRBD2; v_gene: TRBV20-1; CDR3nt: TGCAGTGCTAGAGATTTGCGCGGGAGGGCCCCCTCCTACAATGAGCAGTTCTTC; CDR3aa: CSARDLRGRAPSYNEQFF
j_gene: TRBJ1-2; abundance: few; d_gene: .; v_gene: TRBV13; CDR3nt: TGTGCCAGCAGCTTAAGTACGGATCCTAACTATGGCTACACCTTC; CDR3aa: CASSLSTDPNYGYTF
j_gene: TRBJ2-1; abundance: few; d_gene: .; v_gene: TRBV27; CDR3nt: TGTGCCAGCAGTTTGGGACCGATTAGGGGTGAGCAGTTCTTC; CDR3aa: CASSLGPIRGEQFF
j_gene: TRBJ2-1; abundance: many; d_gene: TRBD2; v_gene: TRBV6-4; CDR3nt: TGTGCCAGCAGTGAGAGAGCGGGGGTCAATGAGCAGTTCTTC; CDR3aa: CASSERAGVNEQFF
j_gene: TRBJ2-2; abundance: many; d_gene: .; v_gene: TRBV24-1; CDR3nt: TGTGCCACCAGTGAGGCCGGGCCCACCGGGGAGCTGTTTTTT; CDR3aa: CATSEAGPTGELFF
j_gene: TRBJ2-5; abundance: .; d_gene: TRBD1; v_gene: TRBV6-5; CDR3nt: TGTGCCAGCAGTTACCAGGGACAGGGAATGACCCAGTACTTC; CDR3aa: CASSYQGQGMTQYF
j_gene: TRBJ2-7; abundance: few; d_gene: TRBD2; v_gene: TRBV7-2; CDR3nt: TGTGCCAGCAGCCAAAAACTAGCGGCGCCCTCCTACGAGCAGTACTTC; CDR3aa: CASSQKLAAPSYEQYF
j_gene: TRBJ2-2; abundance: .; d_gene: TRBD2; v_gene: TRBV20-1; CDR3nt: TGCAGTGCTAGTTTTGCGGGAGGTTCCGGGGAGCTGTTTTTT; CDR3aa: CSASFAGGSGELFF
j_gene: TRBJ2-7; abundance: .; d_gene: TRBD1; v_gene: TRBV12-3/TRBV12-4; CDR3nt: TGTGCCAGCAGTTTAAGGGACAGGGGAACCTACGAGCAGTACTTC; CDR3aa: CASSLRDRGTYEQYF
j_gene: TRBJ2-3; abundance: many; d_gene: .; v_gene: TRBV24-1; CDR3nt: TGTGCCACCAGTGACCCCCTCTGGATACCCGAATCGGGAGATACGCAGTATTTT; CDR3aa: CATSDPLWIPESGDTQYF
j_gene: TRBJ1-5; abundance: many; d_gene: .; v_gene: TRBV12-3/TRBV12-4; CDR3nt: TGTGCCAGCAGTTTGGCCCACGGGGGCGATCAGCCCCAGCATTTT; CDR3aa: CASSLAHGGDQPQHF
j_gene: TRBJ2-2; abundance: few; d_gene: TRBD1; v_gene: TRBV12-3/TRBV12-4; CDR3nt: TGTGCCAGCGGACACAGGGGGCGATTTAACACCGGGGAGCTGTTTTTT; CDR3aa: CASGHRGRFNTGELFF
j_gene: TRBJ2-7; abundance: .; d_gene: TRBD1; v_gene: TRBV20-1; CDR3nt: TGCAGTGCTGGTACCGGGACAGGGGGCTACGAGCAGTACTTC; CDR3aa: CSAGTGTGGYEQYF
j_gene: TRBJ2-2; abundance: many; d_gene: .; v_gene: TRBV6-2/TRBV6-3; CDR3nt: TGTGCCAGCTCTAGTCCCGGGGAGCTGTTTTTT; CDR3aa: CASSSPGELFF
j_gene: TRBJ1-2; abundance: few; d_gene: .; v_gene: TRBV29-1; CDR3nt: TGCAGCGTTGCCGACTTGACAGGATATGGCTACACCTTC; CDR3aa: CSVADLTGYGYTF
j_gene: TRBJ1-5; abundance: few; d_gene: .; v_gene: TRBV30; CDR3nt: TGTGCCTGGAGTGAGGACGGCGATCAGCCCCAGCATTTT; CDR3aa: CAWSEDGDQPQHF
j_gene: TRBJ2-3; abundance: many; d_gene: TRBD2; v_gene: TRBV6-5; CDR3nt: TGTGCCAGCAGTTCGCGACTAGCGGGAGCGCAGTATTTT; CDR3aa: CASSSRLAGAQYF
j_gene: TRBJ1-1; abundance: many; d_gene: .; v_gene: TRBV7-9; CDR3nt: TGTGCCAGCAGCTTATTGGGGGGCACTGAAGCTTTCTTT; CDR3aa: CASSLLGGTEAFF
j_gene: TRBJ2-7; abundance: .; d_gene: .; v_gene: TRBV12-3/TRBV12-4; CDR3nt: TGTGCCAGCAGGGGGGCCTCCTACGAGCAGTACTTC; CDR3aa: CASRGASYEQYF
j_gene: TRBJ2-5; abundance: .; d_gene: TRBD1; v_gene: TRBV19; CDR3nt: TGTGCCAGTAGTTTCACAGGGGACCACCAAGAGACCCAGTACTTC; CDR3aa: CASSFTGDHQETQYF
j_gene: TRBJ2-5; abundance: .; d_gene: .; v_gene: TRBV20-1; CDR3nt: TGCAGTGCTAGTACAGGGTTTTACCAAGAGACCCAGTACTTC; CDR3aa: CSASTGFYQETQYF
j_gene: TRBJ2-1; abundance: .; d_gene: .; v_gene: TRBV12-3/TRBV12-4; CDR3nt: TGTGCCAGCCGCGGGGGCAGCTCCTACAATGAGCAGTTCTTC; CDR3aa: CASRGGSSYNEQFF
j_gene: TRBJ2-1; abundance: few; d_gene: .; v_gene: TRBV7-2; CDR3nt: TGTGCCAGCAGTTCCTTAGTTGGGAGGTTCTTC; CDR3aa: CASSSLVGRFF
j_gene: TRBJ2-1; abundance: few; d_gene: TRBD2; v_gene: TRBV3-1; CDR3nt: TGTGCCAGCAGCCCTCCGAGCGGGAGTCTGGGGAATGAGCAGTTCTTC; CDR3aa: CASSPPSGSLGNEQFF
j_gene: TRBJ1-1; abundance: many; d_gene: .; v_gene: TRBV7-2; CDR3nt: TGTGCCAGCAGGCGGGACGGAAACACTGAAGCTTTCTTT; CDR3aa: CASRRDGNTEAFF
j_gene: TRBJ2-1; abundance: few; d_gene: TRBD2; v_gene: TRBV5-1; CDR3nt: TGCGCCAGCAGACCGCGACTAGCGGGAGATGAGCAGTTCTTC; CDR3aa: CASRPRLAGDEQFF
j_gene: TRBJ2-7; abundance: .; d_gene: TRBD2; v_gene: TRBV20-1; CDR3nt: TGCAGTGCTAGATCTGGGACTAGCGGGAGGGCGAACTCCTACGAGCAGTACTTC; CDR3aa: CSARSGTSGRANSYEQYF
j_gene: TRBJ1-2; abundance: few; d_gene: .; v_gene: TRBV15; CDR3nt: TGTGCCACCAGCAGCTGGAGCAGGGGCTACACCTTC; CDR3aa: CATSSWSRGYTF
j_gene: TRBJ2-1; abundance: few; d_gene: .; v_gene: TRBV24-1; CDR3nt: TGTGCCACCAGTGATTACCCTAGCGAGTACAATGAGCAGTTCTTC; CDR3aa: CATSDYPSEYNEQFF
j_gene: TRBJ2-3; abundance: .; d_gene: TRBD2; v_gene: TRBV10-3; CDR3nt: TGTGCCATCAGTGAGTCGGTAGCGGGAACAGATACGCAGTATTTT; CDR3aa: CAISESVAGTDTQYF
j_gene: TRBJ1-6; abundance: many; d_gene: .; v_gene: TRBV20-1; CDR3nt: TGCAGTGCTAGAGGGACTTTTCAGGGATCCTATAATTCACCCCTCCACTTT; CDR3aa: CSARGTFQGSYNSPLHF
j_gene: TRBJ2-3; abundance: many; d_gene: TRBD2; v_gene: TRBV20-1; CDR3nt: TGCAGTGCTAGTTCCTTAGGAGTAGCGGGGACCACAGATACGCAGTATTTT; CDR3aa: CSASSLGVAGTTDTQYF
j_gene: TRBJ1-2; abundance: few; d_gene: .; v_gene: TRBV5-1; CDR3nt: TGCGCCAGCAGCTTGGCCGAAGGGTCTGGCTACACCTTC; CDR3aa: CASSLAEGSGYTF
j_gene: TRBJ2-3; abundance: few; d_gene: .; v_gene: TRBV10-3; CDR3nt: TGTGCCATCAGTGAGAGAAGGGACACAGATACGCAGTATTTT; CDR3aa: CAISERRDTDTQYF
j_gene: TRBJ1-4; abundance: few; d_gene: TRBD1; v_gene: TRBV3-1; CDR3nt: TGTGCCAGCAGCTTCCGGGACAGGGTCTACCGGGGTGAAAAACTGTTTTTT; CDR3aa: CASSFRDRVYRGEKLFF
j_gene: TRBJ2-7; abundance: .; d_gene: TRBD2; v_gene: TRBV12-3/TRBV12-4; CDR3nt: TGTGCCAGCAGTTTTGGAGGGACTAGCGGATTCGAGCAGTACTTC; CDR3aa: CASSFGGTSGFEQYF
j_gene: TRBJ2-3; abundance: many; d_gene: .; v_gene: TRBV10-3; CDR3nt: TGTGCCATCAGGAAGGGGGGGAGCACAGATACGCAGTATTTT; CDR3aa: CAIRKGGSTDTQYF
j_gene: TRBJ2-7; abundance: many; d_gene: TRBD1; v_gene: TRBV10-3; CDR3nt: TGTGCCATCAGGGAACCGGGACAGGGCTACGAGCAGTACTTC; CDR3aa: CAIREPGQGYEQYF
j_gene: TRBJ2-3; abundance: many; d_gene: .; v_gene: TRBV9; CDR3nt: TGTGCCAGCAGCGTAGAGGCGGGAACAGATACGCAGTATTTT; CDR3aa: CASSVEAGTDTQYF
j_gene: TRBJ1-2; abundance: few; d_gene: .; v_gene: TRBV20-1; CDR3nt: TGCAGTGCTACTCCCGGGGACGCTAACTATGGCTACACCTTC; CDR3aa: CSATPGDANYGYTF
j_gene: TRBJ1-1; abundance: .; d_gene: TRBD1; v_gene: TRBV6-1; CDR3nt: TGTGCCAGCGGCGGACAGGTTGAAGCTTTCTTT; CDR3aa: CASGGQVEAFF
j_gene: TRBJ2-3; abundance: many; d_gene: .; v_gene: TRBV6-5; CDR3nt: TGTGCCAGCAGCGGGGGTAATACGCAGTATTTT; CDR3aa: CASSGGNTQYF
j_gene: TRBJ2-2; abundance: .; d_gene: TRBD2; v_gene: TRBV7-3; CDR3nt: TGTGCCAGCAGCCCCGACATTCGGGGGGGTACCGGGGAGCTGTTTTTT; CDR3aa: CASSPDIRGGTGELFF
j_gene: TRBJ1-2; abundance: once; d_gene: .; v_gene: TRBV5-1; CDR3nt: TGCGCCAACAGCTCTGTGGTGACTATGCGCTACACCTTC; CDR3aa: CANSSVVTMRYTF
j_gene: TRBJ2-2; abundance: many; d_gene: .; v_gene: TRBV5-1; CDR3nt: TGCGCCAGCAGCCTCCGGGATATCGATGTGACCGGGGAGCTGTTTTTT; CDR3aa: CASSLRDIDVTGELFF
j_gene: TRBJ2-1; abundance: .; d_gene: .; v_gene: TRBV5-1; CDR3nt: TGCGCCAGCAGCCGTCTCTTACAGGGTGTTTTGGGGAATGAGCAGTTCTTC; CDR3aa: CASSRLLQGVLGNEQFF
j_gene: TRBJ2-7; abundance: .; d_gene: .; v_gene: TRBV7-6; CDR3nt: TGTGCCAGCAGCACGCGTATCGGTATTACCTACGAGCAGTACTTC; CDR3aa: CASSTRIGITYEQYF
j_gene: TRBJ2-6; abundance: few; d_gene: TRBD2; v_gene: TRBV27; CDR3nt: TGTGCCAGCAGAGGAGCGGGAGTTGGGGCCAACGTCCTGACTTTC; CDR3aa: CASRGAGVGANVLTF
j_gene: TRBJ2-1; abundance: .; d_gene: TRBD2; v_gene: TRBV20-1; CDR3nt: TGCAGTGCTATCTTAGCGGGAGAAGGCAATGAGCAGTTCTTC; CDR3aa: CSAILAGEGNEQFF
j_gene: TRBJ2-7; abundance: few; d_gene: .; v_gene: TRBV6-6; CDR3nt: TGTGCCAGCACCACCCGGGAGAACTACGAGCAGTACTTC; CDR3aa: CASTTRENYEQYF